This section outlines one T cell receptor beta chain sequence together with its context. Its antigen is unknown. No base qualities exist here, and no much larger clone lies one base off it. The sample originates from a study of beta chain features in type 1 diabetes (dated by TCRdb to the late 2010s). Some background on the complete study: Mean age, gender distribution, total cell number and subset yield were not different between patients and healthy donors. Across all samples, some 100,000,000 sorted cells were examined, and cell number per subset correlated strongly with RNA yield. In the study, recently diagnosed type 1 diabetes patients and matched healthy donors were compared on the TCRB repertoires of their sorted circulating CD4+ T cell subsets. Naive and central memory subsets were obtained from all 28 donors, but regulatory and stem cell-like memory subsets were isolated from only 8 patients and 8 healthy donors.

Each donor gave one peripheral blood draw, averaging roughly 0.11 L, which was collected into heparinised tubes. A BD FACSAria II was used to sort naive, central memory, regulatory and stem cell-like memory CD4+ T cells with a panel that included CD45RO, CCR7, CD25, CD127, CD95 and CD27. Every sorted population had a purity above 95%. Right away, PBMCs were isolated by Lymphoprep density gradient centrifugation and were stained directly, with no culture step. So that batch effects would be minimized, each experiment stained and sorted samples in pairs, pairing one healthy donor with one patient. All of the isolated RNA was reverse transcribed with the High Capacity cDNA Reverse Transcription Kit, so expressed TCRB transcripts were sequenced. Deep immunoSEQ sequencing was applied to naive, central memory and regulatory T cell samples, giving an average of roughly 3.6 million total reads per sample. Sorted cells were lysed in RLT buffer and RNA was extracted with DNase-treated RNeasy Micro or Mini kits, depending on cell number. To prevent cross-contamination, every cell subset was processed on its own, while patient and healthy donor samples were processed together. The immunoSEQ multiplex PCR was used to amplify TCRB sequences from cDNA, yielding 87-bp fragments that span the CDR3 region. The amplicons were sequenced using the Illumina HiSeq platform. From the authors' description of their analysis: Synthetic template baselines were used to correct PCR bias computationally, reads within Hamming distance 2 were collapsed, and singletons that could not be merged were discarded. Reads were aligned against IMGT so that V, D and J genes, CDR3 length and insertions or deletions at six rearrangement sites could be assigned. Within each subset, clonotype counts were normalized to the number of sorted cells before true diversity and Gini coefficients were calculated with the tcR R package. The overlap coefficient, calculated on TCRB nucleotide sequences, was used to measure repertoire sharing. TCRdb mirrors the immuneACCESS table, restricted to in-frame sequences. Some clones are absent from its copies; in checked studies, under half trace to an unresolved V gene, and the reason for the others is unknown. The V and J calls and clone size come from that table; D and trimming were worked out from the DNA. The sample table records 240,000 or so clones; about 30% of these occur just once. The top ten hold 4% of the sample.

The CDR3, cysteine through phenylalanine, is 14 amino acids long. The only DNA kept is the CDR3, 42 bases in frame from the first base. CDR1 and CDR2 are drawn from the germline V gene (reference sequence): SEHNR, FQNEAQ. V loses 7 bases of germline sequence and J loses 0 bases, and the interval between the two ends is 11 bases. The full study reports these points: PCR might favor shorter templates, but patient and control samples were amplified and corrected together, so any skew would affect both groups equally. At VDJ recombination sites, type 1 diabetes patients had fewer insertions and more deleted nucleotides, which implies abnormalities in thymic rearrangement. A moderate but significant shortening of TCRB CDR3 length was observed in type 1 diabetes patients in all four CD4+ subsets. Because cDNA was sequenced instead of genomic DNA, activated cells with high expression could be over-represented, although the groups did not differ in activation or CD3 levels. Naive, central memory and regulatory TCRB repertoires appeared to be more alike among patients than among healthy donors. HLA sub-analyses involved small numbers of individuals, so any influence of HLA type on TCRB rearrangement remained unresolved.

The clonotype comes from a man younger than 40 in good health. In this chain, TRBV7-9 is recombined with TRBJ2-3, with a weak D call of TRBD1 (5 bases match). The sample was central memory CD4+ T cells from blood. In nucleotides, the sequence is TGTGCCAGCAACAGTGGACACAGCACAGATACGCAGTATTTT. Translated, it reads CASNSGHSTDTQYF.